A single sample gave rise to the 13 T cell receptor beta chains below, sequenced in a study of memory CD4+ T cells and cytomegalovirus serostatus. TCRdb keeps only in-frame clones here, not all; method: immunoSEQ multiplex PCR. The top ten clones hold around 0.4% of a sample with 55,000 to 65,000 clones, roughly 87% of them seen once. The sort gate was single viable CD3+CD4+CD8-CD45RO+ cells for memory CD4+ T cells. Sequences were obtained from memory CD4+ T cells from blood. Receptors were obtained from an adult in good health and CMV-seronegative.

V is TRBV2 and J is TRBJ1-2, with 10 bases fitting TRBD1. Germline assignment: CDR1 SNHLY and CDR2 FYNNEI. The junction had 1 base not matched to a gene; V was cut back by 4 bases and J by 5 bases. The CDR3 is made up of 13 amino acids. The CDR3 loop reads CASSGTGGYGYTF. The DNA for the CDR3 is TGTGCCAGCAGTGGGACAGGGGGTTATGGCTACACCTTC. The variable domain in full, completed from reference TRBV2 and TRBJ1-2, reads EPEVTQTPSHQVTQMGQEVILRCVPISNHLYFYWYRQILGQKVEFLVSFYNNEISEKSEIFDDQFSVERPDGSNFTLKIRSTKLEDSAMYFCASSGTGGYGYTFGSGTRLTVV.

This clone was recorded a few times. The chain joins TRBV2 to TRBJ1-4, with D perhaps matching TRBD1 (5 bases). The CDR3 is 15 amino acids. V was trimmed by 11 bases and J by 4 bases, leaving 20 bases between them. CDR1 and CDR2 (germline): SNHLY, FYNNEI. As DNA, the CDR3 is TGTGCCGGAAAATACAGGAGGAACGATAATGAAAAACTGTTTTTT. Its translation: CAGKYRRNDNEKLFF.

The gene calls are TRBV9 and TRBJ1-6, with a tentative D call TRBD1 (5 bases). Germline CDR1 SGDLS, CDR2 YYNGEE. V was trimmed by 3 bases and J by 7 bases, leaving 11 bases between them. This CDR3 region has 14 residues. The CDR3 sequence: CASSGTGSNSPLHF. The CDR3 DNA follows: TGTGCCAGCAGCGGAACAGGTTCCAATTCACCCCTCCACTTT.

This clone has a handful of counts. The chain recombines TRBV11-3 with TRBJ2-2; 8 bases fit TRBD1. CDR1 and CDR2 from the germline V gene are SGHNT and YENEEA. Trimming at V came to 4 bases and at J to 6 bases, leaving 4 bases not matched to a gene. The length of the CDR3 is 14 residues. The CDR3: CASSSLTGAGELFF. As DNA, the CDR3 is TGTGCCAGCAGCTCATTGACAGGGGCCGGGGAGCTGTTTTTT.

The chain is built from TRBV5-8 and TRBJ2-2; a possible D gene is TRBD2 (5 bases). The CDR3 is made up of 17 amino acids. Looked up from germline, CDR1 is SGHTS and CDR2 is YDEGEE. Between the trimmed V and J ends, which lost 4 bases and 4 bases, there was a span of 20 bases. The DNA for the CDR3 is TGTGCCAGCAGCGATCCTACCCGGGATACGGTCACCGGGGAGCTGTTTTTT. Translating it yields CASSDPTRDTVTGELFF.

The chain links TRBV6-5 to TRBJ2-3, with 11 nucleotides matching TRBD2. The V gene's germline CDR1 is MNHEY and CDR2 SVGAGI. V lost 6 bases to trimming and J lost 5 bases; unmatched junction nucleotides: 7. There are 15 residues in the CDR3. CDR3 loop: CASSQLAGAGDTQYF. CDR3 DNA: TGTGCCAGCAGCCAACTAGCGGGGGCGGGAGATACGCAGTATTTT.

The DNA for the CDR3 is TGTGCCAGCGGCGACACAACTAAAAACGGCAGGGGGATTTCAGGCTATGGCTACACCTTC. It specifies CASGDTTKNGRGISGYGYTF. The gene calls are TRBV9 and TRBJ1-2; 7 bases match TRBD1. CDR3 size: 20 residues. The ends lost 7 bases at V and 4 bases at J; junction bases unmatched: 28. Looked up from germline, CDR1 is SGDLS and CDR2 is YYNGEE.

The chain combines TRBV7-6 with TRBJ1-4; 7 bases are shared with TRBD1. Trimming cost V 2 bases and J 5 bases; bases outside gene matches: 8. Germline CDR1 and CDR2: SGHVS and FNYEAQ. The CDR3 has 16 residues. The CDR3: CASSLSRGRGNEKLFF. CDR3 nucleotide sequence: TGTGCCAGCAGCTTATCTCGGGGCAGGGGGAATGAAAAACTGTTTTTT.

The chain joins TRBV4-1 to TRBJ2-1; D unclear. V was shortened by 0 bases and J by 6 bases, with 9 bases between the two germline ends. Germline V gene lookup returns CDR1 MGHRA and CDR2 YSYEKL. The CDR3 sequence is 14 residues long. The CDR3 here is CASSQDMVGNEQFF. In DNA form, the CDR3 reads TGCGCCAGCAGCCAAGATATGGTGGGCAATGAGCAGTTCTTC.

The V and J genes are TRBV7-9 and TRBJ1-6, with 7 bases aligning to TRBD1. CDR1 SEHNR and CDR2 FQNEAQ come from the germline V gene (reference sequence). V lost 5 bases, J lost 9 bases, and 7 bases stayed unmatched. The CDR3 spans 14 residues. The CDR3 nucleotides are TGTGCCAGCAGCGTGACAGGGAAGGGTTCACCCCTCCACTTT. Translating it yields CASSVTGKGSPLHF.

This clone was recorded once. The gene calls are TRBV5-1 and TRBJ2-7; a weak D match, TRBD2 (5 bases). The germline V and J ends were trimmed by 0 bases and 5 bases, with 12 bases remaining between them. CDR1 is SGHRS and CDR2 is YFSETQ in the germline V gene. The CDR3 is 14 amino acids. CDR3 nucleotide sequence: TGCGCCAGCAGCTTGGCCTCGCTAGCCGACGAGCAGTACTTC. This sequence encodes CASSLASLADEQYF.

The V gene is TRBV6-1, the J gene TRBJ1-5; 7 bases fit TRBD1. Germline trimming cut 7 bases from V and 4 bases from J; bases unmatched to any gene: 4. The CDR3 has 13 residues. From germline, CDR1 is MNHNS and CDR2 SASEGT. The CDR3 loop is CASKGTVNQPQHF. The DNA for the CDR3 is TGTGCCAGCAAAGGGACAGTAAATCAGCCCCAGCATTTT.

The chain is built from TRBV10-3 and TRBJ1-2, with a weak D call TRBD1 (6 bases). CDR3 length: 12 residues. V lost 6 bases and J 8 bases, leaving 13 bases between the germline ends. Germline CDR1 reads ENHRY; CDR2 reads SYGVKD. The chain's CDR3 is CAISGRGVGYTF. CDR3 in DNA: TGTGCCATCAGCGGAAGGGGGGTCGGCTACACCTTC.